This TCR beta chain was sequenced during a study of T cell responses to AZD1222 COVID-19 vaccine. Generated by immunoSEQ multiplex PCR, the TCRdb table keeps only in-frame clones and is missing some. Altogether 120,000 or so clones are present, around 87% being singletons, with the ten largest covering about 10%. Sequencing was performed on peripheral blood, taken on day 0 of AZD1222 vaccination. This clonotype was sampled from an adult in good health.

The CDR3 sequence is CASSLGGVPYGYTF. The CDR3 DNA reads as TGTGCCAGCAGTTTAGGTGGGGTTCCCTATGGCTACACCTTC. The V and J genes are TRBV28 and TRBJ1-2; D not certain. The CDR3 totals 14 residues. V gave up 2 bases and J gave up 4 bases, with 11 bases separating them. CDR1 and CDR2 from the germline V gene are MDHEN and SYDVKM.